This is a list of T cell receptor beta chains from one sample in a study of OX40 agonist ivuxolimab in advanced cancers. The table came from immunoSEQ multiplex PCR; TCRdb's copy has only in-frame clones and leaves some out. Of tens of thousands of clones listed, over 75% are singletons. Sequenced here: CD4+ or CD8+ T cells sorted from blood, sampled in a trial of the OX40 agonist ivuxolimab. All receptors derive from an adult with an advanced solid tumor such as melanoma, head and neck, liver or kidney cancer. Each CDR3 is given with its conserved first and last residue. A D gene is named only where the DNA matches it firmly. Rows give clone size only sometimes, using once, few, many, or a class for an expanded clone.

.,TRBV19,TRBJ1-2,.,CASSIYYSSRDGYTF,TGTGCCAGTAGTATATACTACTCATCCAGGGATGGCTACACCTTC
.,TRBV6-6,TRBJ1-1,.,CASSAGHRTEAFF,TGTGCCAGCAGTGCGGGACACCGCACTGAAGCTTTCTTT
.,TRBV5-1,TRBJ1-1,.,CASSLALSTEAFF,TGCGCCAGCAGCTTGGCCCTTAGCACTGAAGCTTTCTTT
.,TRBV7-2,TRBJ1-1,.,CASSSPGALNTEAFF,TGTGCCAGCAGCTCTCCGGGTGCGTTGAACACTGAAGCTTTCTTT
.,TRBV19,TRBJ2-7,.,CASSIFGGPEQYF,TGTGCCAGTAGTATTTTCGGGGGACCGGAGCAGTACTTC
.,TRBV13,TRBJ2-2,TRBD1,CASSYDRGHNTGELFF,TGTGCCAGCAGCTATGACAGGGGACATAACACCGGGGAGCTGTTTTTT
.,TRBV5-5,TRBJ1-5,.,CASSLGGVLNQPQHF,TGTGCCAGCAGCTTGGGTGGGGTTTTAAATCAGCCCCAGCATTTT
.,TRBV2,TRBJ2-1,TRBD1,CASGGQGRINEQFF,TGTGCCAGCGGGGGACAGGGAAGAATCAATGAGCAGTTCTTC
.,TRBV19,TRBJ1-5,.,CASSWRGGGNQPQHF,TGTGCCAGCTCCTGGAGGGGAGGGGGCAATCAGCCCCAGCATTTT
.,TRBV7-8,TRBJ2-5,.,CASSLIVGGRETQYF,TGTGCCAGCAGCTTAATCGTCGGGGGCCGGGAGACCCAGTACTTC
few,TRBV9,TRBJ1-1,.,CASSVGVGDTEAFF,TGTGCCAGCAGCGTAGGTGTGGGGGACACTGAAGCTTTCTTT
.,TRBV11-2,TRBJ2-5,.,CASSLGEGGLRETQYF,TGTGCCAGCAGCTTAGGGGAGGGGGGCTTGAGGGAGACCCAGTACTTC
.,TRBV9,TRBJ2-3,.,CASSVRGGIADTQYF,TGTGCCAGCAGCGTAAGGGGCGGGATCGCAGATACGCAGTATTTT
.,TRBV5-4,TRBJ1-4,TRBD1,CASSLAWGQSEKLFF,TGTGCCAGCAGCTTGGCCTGGGGACAGAGTGAAAAACTGTTTTTT
.,TRBV6-5,TRBJ2-7,TRBD2,CASSYSGGNYEQYF,TGTGCCAGCAGTTACAGCGGGGGGAACTACGAGCAGTACTTC
.,TRBV7-2,TRBJ2-3,.,CASSLVAGASTDTQYF,TGTGCCAGCAGCTTAGTGGCAGGAGCTAGCACAGATACGCAGTATTTT
.,TRBV2,TRBJ2-7,.,CASSENLLGLLWQQYF,TGTGCCAGCAGTGAAAATCTATTGGGACTGCTTTGGCAGCAGTACTTC
.,TRBV25-1,TRBJ1-1,TRBD1,CASSVGAGGNTEAFF,TGTGCCAGCAGCGTTGGGGCAGGGGGCAACACTGAAGCTTTCTTT
.,TRBV30,TRBJ1-2,.,CAWSVGGYYGYTF,TGTGCCTGGAGTGTCGGGGGCTACTATGGCTACACCTTC
.,TRBV11-2,TRBJ2-1,.,CASSLNSPEGDYNEQFF,TGTGCCAGCAGCTTAAATTCTCCTGAGGGAGACTACAATGAGCAGTTCTTC
.,TRBV6-5,TRBJ2-5,.,CASSYVVGETQYF,TGTGCCAGCAGTTACGTTGTTGGAGAGACCCAGTACTTC
.,TRBV4-3,TRBJ2-1,.,CASSQEHTLPYNEQFF,TGCGCCAGCAGCCAAGAACACACTCTTCCTTACAATGAGCAGTTCTTC
.,TRBV5-6,TRBJ1-2,.,CASSLGVLAGVRGYTF,TGTGCCAGCAGCCTGGGGGTTCTGGCCGGGGTGCGTGGCTACACCTTC
.,TRBV30,TRBJ2-7,.,CAWGQGSYEQYF,TGTGCCTGGGGCCAGGGCTCCTACGAGCAGTACTTC
.,TRBV5-1,TRBJ2-1,.,CASRDLTGPAGDEQFF,TGCGCCAGCAGGGATCTGACAGGGCCCGCGGGGGATGAGCAGTTCTTC
.,TRBV5-4,TRBJ2-3,.,CANTREYTSTDTQYF,TGTGCCAACACCCGGGAGTACACTAGCACAGATACGCAGTATTTT
.,TRBV30,TRBJ2-5,.,CAWSVLGSETQYF,TGTGCCTGGAGTGTACTAGGGTCAGAGACCCAGTACTTC
once,TRBV9,TRBJ1-2,TRBD1,CASSEGGQSYGYTF,TGTGCCAGCAGCGAGGGGGGACAGTCCTATGGCTACACCTTC
once,TRBV19,TRBJ2-4,TRBD1,CASSIPSGTGFSLTGIQYF,TGTGCCAGTAGTATCCCCTCCGGGACAGGGTTTTCGTTAACGGGCATTCAGTACTTC
.,TRBV2,TRBJ2-7,TRBD2,CAGGGAGGPEQYF,TGTGCCGGGGGAGGGGCGGGGGGCCCCGAGCAGTACTTC
.,TRBV13,TRBJ1-1,.,CASSRRSGAFF,TGTGCCAGCAGCCGGAGGTCGGGAGCTTTCTTT
.,TRBV7-9,TRBJ1-3,.,CASSFPRNTIYF,TGTGCCAGCAGCTTTCCTAGAAACACCATATATTTT
once,TRBV6-1,TRBJ1-2,TRBD1,CASSELVGGVGYTF,TGTGCCAGCAGTGAATTGGTAGGGGGCGTTGGCTACACCTTC
.,TRBV7-2,TRBJ2-5,TRBD2,CASSPGLAGGWETQYF,TGTGCCAGCAGCCCAGGACTAGCGGGAGGGTGGGAGACCCAGTACTTC
.,TRBV9,TRBJ1-2,.,CASSVGDTILDYGYTF,TGTGCCAGCAGCGTAGGCGACACAATTTTAGACTATGGCTACACCTTC
.,TRBV11-3,TRBJ2-1,TRBD2,CASGLAGGRNEQFF,TGTGCCAGCGGATTAGCGGGGGGGCGAAATGAGCAGTTCTTC
.,TRBV7-2,TRBJ1-5,.,CASSLGGDWRNQPQHF,TGTGCCAGCAGCTTAGGAGGAGATTGGCGCAATCAGCCCCAGCATTTT
medium-sized,TRBV28,TRBJ2-7,TRBD2,CASSPPGSGSYEQYF,TGTGCCAGCAGTCCCCCAGGTAGCGGGAGCTACGAGCAGTACTTC
.,TRBV29-1,TRBJ2-7,TRBD1,CSVYGTANDYEQYF,TGCAGCGTCTACGGGACAGCTAACGACTACGAGCAGTACTTC
once,TRBV29-1,TRBJ2-2,.,CSVGTPNTGELFF,TGCAGCGTTGGGACACCGAACACCGGGGAGCTGTTTTTT